This TCR beta chain is drawn from a study of shared clonotypes between healthy human individuals. Subsets obtained from CD4+ cells comprised CD45RA+ naive and CD45RA-negative memory cells. Clones were read by immunoSEQ multiplex PCR, and TCRdb kept only the in-frame ones, dropping some. The table has about 2.4 million clones, more than 85% seen once. CDR1 is LGHNT, CDR2 FRNRAP, per germline. There are 15 residues in the CDR3. V was clipped by 5 bases and J by 2 bases, with 12 bases between them. The sequence was collected from a man aged 18 to 30 in good health. Some clones in this sample may be carry-over from other donors' samples. Sequences were obtained from naive CD4+ T cells from PBMCs. The subset was: CD45RA+ positively selected. The chain combines TRBV12-5 with TRBJ2-2; perhaps TRBD2 as D (6 bases). CDR3 region: CASGRGSGNTGELFF. The CDR3 coding sequence is TGTGCTAGTGGTCGGGGTAGCGGAAACACCGGGGAGCTGTTTTTT.